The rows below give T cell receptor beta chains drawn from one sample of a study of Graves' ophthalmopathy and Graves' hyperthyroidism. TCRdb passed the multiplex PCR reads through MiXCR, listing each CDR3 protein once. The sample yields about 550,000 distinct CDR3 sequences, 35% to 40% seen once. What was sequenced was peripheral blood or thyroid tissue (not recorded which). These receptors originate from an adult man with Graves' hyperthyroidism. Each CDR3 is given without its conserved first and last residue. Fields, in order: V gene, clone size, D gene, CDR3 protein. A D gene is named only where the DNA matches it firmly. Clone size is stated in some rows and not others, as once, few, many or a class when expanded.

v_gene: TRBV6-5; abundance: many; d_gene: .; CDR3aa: ASTKSGGYHEQY
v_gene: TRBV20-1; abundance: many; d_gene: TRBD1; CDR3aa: SARPQTGGGNQPQH
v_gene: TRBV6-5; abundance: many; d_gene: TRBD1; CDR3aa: ASSYLDRGETQY
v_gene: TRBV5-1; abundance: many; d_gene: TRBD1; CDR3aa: ASSLLGQGTYEQY
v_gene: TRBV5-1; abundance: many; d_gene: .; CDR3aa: ASSLGGFGQY
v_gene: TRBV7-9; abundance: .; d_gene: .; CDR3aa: ASESGSYEQY
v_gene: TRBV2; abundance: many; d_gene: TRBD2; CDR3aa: ASGTSGIETQY
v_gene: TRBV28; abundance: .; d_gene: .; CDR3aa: ASSPTQGFSNQPQH
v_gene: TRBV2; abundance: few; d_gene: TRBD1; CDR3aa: ASSLSQGSYGHT
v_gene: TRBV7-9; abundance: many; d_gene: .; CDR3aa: ASSPPDGNTEAF
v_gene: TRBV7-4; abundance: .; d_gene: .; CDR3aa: ASSSLGSEQF
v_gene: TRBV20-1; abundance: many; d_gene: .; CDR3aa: SARVGSGQY
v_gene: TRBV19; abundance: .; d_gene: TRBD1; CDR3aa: ASTLGQRSNQPQH
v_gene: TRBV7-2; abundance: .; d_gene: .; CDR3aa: ASSHRLSPDTQY
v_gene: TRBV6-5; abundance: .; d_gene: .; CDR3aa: ASSYGAGNEQF
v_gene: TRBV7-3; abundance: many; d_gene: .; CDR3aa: ASSLTPEAAQY
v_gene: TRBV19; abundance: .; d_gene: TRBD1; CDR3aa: ASSPDNRGSGNTIY
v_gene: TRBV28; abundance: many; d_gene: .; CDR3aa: ASIRAAGSSEKLF
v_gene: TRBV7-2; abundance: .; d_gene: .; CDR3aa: ASSPFEETQY
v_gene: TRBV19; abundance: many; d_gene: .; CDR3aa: ASSSGYNSPLH
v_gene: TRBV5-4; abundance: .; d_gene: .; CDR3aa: ASSLADPRGSGYT
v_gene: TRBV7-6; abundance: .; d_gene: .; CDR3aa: ASSPTVRSSYNEQF
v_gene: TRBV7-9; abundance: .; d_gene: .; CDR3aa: ASSLGSLDTQY
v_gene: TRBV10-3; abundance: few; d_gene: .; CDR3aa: ASMGHISSYEQY
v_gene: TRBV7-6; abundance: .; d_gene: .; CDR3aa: ASSLGGIDYGYT
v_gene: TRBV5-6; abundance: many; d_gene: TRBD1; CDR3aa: ASSVRQGEDEKLF
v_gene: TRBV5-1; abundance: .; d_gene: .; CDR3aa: ASSLLGRQSTGELF
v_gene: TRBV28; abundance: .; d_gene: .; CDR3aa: ASSPSQGGTEAF
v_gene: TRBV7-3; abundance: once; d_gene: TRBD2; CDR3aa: ASSPASGNYEQY
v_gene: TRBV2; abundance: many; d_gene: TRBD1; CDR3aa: ASSPGGYDEKLF
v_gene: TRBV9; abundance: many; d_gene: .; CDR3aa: ASSVVDGSYEQY
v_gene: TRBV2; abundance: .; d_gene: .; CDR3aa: ASTRGQETQY
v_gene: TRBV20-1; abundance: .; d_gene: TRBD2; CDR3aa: SARIAGGGNEQY
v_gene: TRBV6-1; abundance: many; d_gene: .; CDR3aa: ASRDPSNTEAF
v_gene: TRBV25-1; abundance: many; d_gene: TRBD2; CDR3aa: ASSISGETGEQY
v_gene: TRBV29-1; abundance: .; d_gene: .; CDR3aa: SLGEYYGYT
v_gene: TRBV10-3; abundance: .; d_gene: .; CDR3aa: AVKAGEAHYGYT
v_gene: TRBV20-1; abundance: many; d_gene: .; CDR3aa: SAGGPTGLYGYT
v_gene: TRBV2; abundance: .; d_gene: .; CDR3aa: ASSWGTSGYT
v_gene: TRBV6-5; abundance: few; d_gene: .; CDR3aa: ASRGKSYEQY
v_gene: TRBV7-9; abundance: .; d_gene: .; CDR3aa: ASSLTGRYIVNTEAL